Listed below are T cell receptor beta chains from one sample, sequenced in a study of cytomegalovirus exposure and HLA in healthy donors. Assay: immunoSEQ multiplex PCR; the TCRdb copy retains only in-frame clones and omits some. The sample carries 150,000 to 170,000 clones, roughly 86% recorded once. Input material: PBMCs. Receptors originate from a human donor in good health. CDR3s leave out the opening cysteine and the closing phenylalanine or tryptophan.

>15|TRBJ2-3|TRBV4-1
ASSQRPTSGSTDTQY
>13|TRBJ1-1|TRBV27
ASSSRTGGRTEAF
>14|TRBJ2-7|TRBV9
ASSDGRQGSYDEQY
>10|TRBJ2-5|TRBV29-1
SVRQGEETQY
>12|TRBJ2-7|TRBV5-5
ASSLGTFPYEQY
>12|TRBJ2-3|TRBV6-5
ASSGSVVTDTQY
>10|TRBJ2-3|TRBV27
ASSLEGDTQY
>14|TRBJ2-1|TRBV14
ASSPLLAGAYNEQF
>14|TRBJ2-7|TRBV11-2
ASSLGGLARPYEQY
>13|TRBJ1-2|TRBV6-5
ASSSTQGGGGGYT
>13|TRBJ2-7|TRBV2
ASSEAFGGSYEQY
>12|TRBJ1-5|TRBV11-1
ASSDRGRDQPQH
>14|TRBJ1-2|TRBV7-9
ASSLSSRRLNYGYT
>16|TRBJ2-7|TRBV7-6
ASSYSGLAGGPGYEQY
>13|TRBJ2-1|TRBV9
ASSEGQGALNEQF
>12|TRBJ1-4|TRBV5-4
ASRRTGVNEKLF
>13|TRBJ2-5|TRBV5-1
ASSLGGGDGETQY